One T cell receptor beta chain is described in this entry. The sample originates from a study of blood T cell repertoires in COVID-19. The wider study: Spain, Italy and the United States supplied samples that represented acute and convalescent COVID-19.

In the original processing: The assay estimated nucleated cells by amplifying reference gene primers. Data came from immunoSEQ multiplex PCR; TCRdb stores just in-frame clones and leaves some out. That table is the source of V, J and clone size, and D and trimming were worked out from the DNA. The data contain around 290,000 clones, 88% of them seen just once; the ten biggest clones take up 2% to 2.5%. Sequenced: PBMCs or T cells enriched from blood (not recorded which). The TCR comes from a woman aged 60-70 years in a cohort exposed to, infected with or recovered from COVID-19 (not recorded which).

CDR3 region: CASSSPQGPYEQYF. DNA of the CDR3: TGTGCCAGCAGTTCGCCCCAGGGGCCCTACGAGCAGTACTTC. The chain couples TRBV28 to TRBJ2-7, with D possibly being TRBD1 (6 bases). This CDR3 region has 14 residues. V shed 4 bases and J shed 2 bases, with 12 bases lying between them. The V gene's germline CDR1 is MDHEN and CDR2 SYDVKM. The full variable domain, completed using reference TRBV28 and TRBJ2-7, is DVKVTQSSRYLVKRTGEKVFLECVQDMDHENMFWYRQDPGLGLRLIYFSYDVKMKEKGDIPEGYSVSREKKERFSLILESASTNQTSMYLCASSSPQGPYEQYFGPGTRLTVT.